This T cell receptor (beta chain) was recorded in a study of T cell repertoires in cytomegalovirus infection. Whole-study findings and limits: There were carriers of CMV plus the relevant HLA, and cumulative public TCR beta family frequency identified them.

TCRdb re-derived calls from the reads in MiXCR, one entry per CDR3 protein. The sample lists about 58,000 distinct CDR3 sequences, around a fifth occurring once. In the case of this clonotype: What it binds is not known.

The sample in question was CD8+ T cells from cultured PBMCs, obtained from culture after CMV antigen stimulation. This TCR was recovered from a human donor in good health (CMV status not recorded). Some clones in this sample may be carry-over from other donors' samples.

The CDR3 DNA reads TGTGCCAGCAGTTATTCCCCCGCAGTACCAGGGAACCAAGAGACCCAGTACTTC. Encoded protein: CASSYSPAVPGNQETQYF. The rearrangement uses TRBV6-5 and TRBJ2-5, with D maybe TRBD1 (5 bases). The CDR3 is 18 amino acids. Trimming pared 3 bases from V and 0 bases from J, leaving 20 bases between. The germline CDR1 and CDR2 sequences are MNHEY and SVGAGI.